The T cell receptor (beta chain) under discussion was sequenced for a study of shared clonotypes between healthy human individuals. The overall study: Aged 18 to 49, the donors were a couple of women and a few men. Study observations and caveats: In contrast to clonotypes shared by all four donors, non-shared clonotypes had lower generation probabilities.

As for this clone: Its target is unknown.

V dropped 0 bases and J dropped 4 bases, with 6 bases sitting between them. The V gene's germline CDR1 is MGHRA and CDR2 YSYEKL. There are 13 residues in the CDR3. Each cell subset's genomic DNA was divided evenly among several immunoSEQ plates. The table came from immunoSEQ multiplex PCR; TCRdb's copy has only in-frame clones and leaves some out. The sample includes over 750,000 clones, 95% to 97% of them seen just once. Naivety among CD8 cells was defined by CD45RO negativity and positive CCR7 selection, thereby excluding terminally differentiated effector memory CD45RA+ cells. Input material: naive CD8+ T cells sorted from blood. The sequence derives from a man aged 25-45 years in good health. The chain employs TRBV4-1 and TRBJ1-2; D is unclear. CDR3 region: CASSQEQSYGYTF. The CDR3 coding sequence is TGCGCCAGCAGCCAAGAACAATCCTATGGCTACACCTTC.